This is a list of T cell receptor beta chains from one sample in a study of control samples from healthy donors and cancer patients. This table comes from immunoSEQ multiplex PCR, and its TCRdb copy is limited to in-frame clones, with some not included. Of 120,000 or so clones in the sample, roughly 86% are singletons; the top ten hold approximately 2.9%. Material for sequencing was blood. The receptors originated from a man in his 60s in good health. Both conserved end residues are part of each CDR3. The D gene is left open where the match is weak. Clone size is given for some rows only: seen once, a few or many times, or a class if the clone is expanded.

abundance,j_gene,v_gene,d_gene,CDR3nt,CDR3aa
-,TRBJ1-2,TRBV12-3/TRBV12-4,TRBD1,TGTGCCAGCAGTAGGACAGGGCACGGCTACACCTTC,CASSRTGHGYTF
-,TRBJ1-5,TRBV2,TRBD1,TGTGCCAGCAGGGGACAGACTTATCAGCCCCAGCATTTT,CASRGQTYQPQHF
-,TRBJ2-3,TRBV6-6,TRBD2,TGTGCCAGCACCTTAGCGGGGGAGAGTCTGGATACGCAGTATTTT,CASTLAGESLDTQYF
-,TRBJ1-1,TRBV30,-,TGTGCCGCAAACAGCCTAATGAACACTGAAGCTTTCTTT,CAANSLMNTEAFF
-,TRBJ2-3,TRBV28,-,TGTGCCAGCAGTTTGATTGATACGCAGTATTTT,CASSLIDTQYF
-,TRBJ1-1,TRBV12-3/TRBV12-4,-,TGTGCCAGCAGTTTTATGATGAACACTGAAGCTTTCTTT,CASSFMMNTEAFF
once,TRBJ2-5,TRBV19,-,TGTGCCAGTAGTATAGGTCCAGGAGCCCAAGAGACCCAGTACTTC,CASSIGPGAQETQYF
-,TRBJ2-2,TRBV18,-,TGTGCCAGCTCACCACCGATCAGACTCCACACCGGGGAGCTGTTTTTT,CASSPPIRLHTGELFF
-,TRBJ2-7,TRBV5-5,-,TGTGCCAGCAGCTTGGTGGGGGGACAGTCTATCGAGCAGTACTTC,CASSLVGGQSIEQYF
-,TRBJ2-1,TRBV28,TRBD1,TGTGCCACCCTACCCCCCGACAGGGACAATGAGCAGTTCTTC,CATLPPDRDNEQFF
-,TRBJ1-5,TRBV15,-,TGTGCCACCAGCAGAGGGGGGAATCAGCCCCAGCATTTT,CATSRGGNQPQHF
-,TRBJ2-3,TRBV3-1/TRBV3-2,-,TGTGCCAGCAGCCTCTTGGCAGATACGCAGTATTTT,CASSLLADTQYF
few,TRBJ1-4,TRBV7-2,TRBD1,TGTGCCAGCAGCACAGGGACAGGGGGAGGTGAAAAACTGTTTTTT,CASSTGTGGGEKLFF
-,TRBJ1-1,TRBV20-1,-,TGCAGTGCTAGTTCAGTTACGATGAACACTGAAGCTTTCTTT,CSASSVTMNTEAFF
-,TRBJ2-3,TRBV11-2,-,TGTGCCAGCAGCCCCTTGGGCCTCCCAGATACGCAGTATTTT,CASSPLGLPDTQYF
-,TRBJ1-6,TRBV5-8,TRBD1,TGTGCCAGCAGCGCGACAGGGGCTAATTCACCCCTCCACTTT,CASSATGANSPLHF
-,TRBJ2-3,TRBV12-3/TRBV12-4,TRBD2,TGTGCCAGCAGACCGGGGGGGGGAGATACGCAGTATTTT,CASRPGGGDTQYF
-,TRBJ2-2,TRBV6-5,-,TGTGCCAGCAGTTACACCCTCAGAAGAACCGGGGAGCTGTTTTTT,CASSYTLRRTGELFF
-,TRBJ1-5,TRBV4-1,TRBD1,TGCGCCAGCAGCCAAGGTGGACTAGTTAGGGGGCATAGCAATCAGCCCCAGCATTTT,CASSQGGLVRGHSNQPQHF
-,TRBJ1-5,TRBV6-4,TRBD1,TGTGCCAGCAGTGACTCGGCAGGGGGTCAGCCCCAGCATTTT,CASSDSAGGQPQHF
once,TRBJ2-5,TRBV18,-,TGTGCCAGCTCACCTGCCTCCGGGTCCCACCAAGAGACCCAGTACTTC,CASSPASGSHQETQYF
-,TRBJ1-2,TRBV24-1,-,TGTGCCACCAGTGACTCTAGGGGGAATAACTATGGCTACACCTTC,CATSDSRGNNYGYTF
-,TRBJ2-7,TRBV5-1,-,TGCGCCAGCAGTATTACCGGATGGTTTTACGAGCAGTACTTC,CASSITGWFYEQYF
few,TRBJ2-2,TRBV9,TRBD2,TGTGCCAGCAGCGAGGGACTAGCGGGGGGGCCAAGAAGGAGCACCGGGGAGCTGTTTTTT,CASSEGLAGGPRRSTGELFF
-,TRBJ1-2,TRBV30,-,TGTGCCTGGAGTGTCCTGGGGCCGACTAACTATGGCTACACCTTC,CAWSVLGPTNYGYTF
-,TRBJ2-2,TRBV11-1,-,TGTGCCAGCAGCCCAATTAAAGGGAACACCGGGGAGCTGTTTTTT,CASSPIKGNTGELFF
-,TRBJ1-4,TRBV19,-,TGTGCCAGTAGTAGCCATGCAACTAATGAAAAACTGTTTTTT,CASSSHATNEKLFF
-,TRBJ1-2,TRBV18,TRBD1,TGTGCCAGCTCACCACTTCCAGCTTCGGGACAGAACTATGGCTACACCTTC,CASSPLPASGQNYGYTF
-,TRBJ2-5,TRBV7-3,TRBD1,TGTGCCAGCAGCGCGGGACAGGGGGAGACCCAGTACTTC,CASSAGQGETQYF
-,TRBJ1-4,TRBV27,-,TGTGCCAGCACCAGTTTACAGGGAGGAGAAAAACTGTTTTTT,CASTSLQGGEKLFF
-,TRBJ2-4,TRBV7-2,-,TGTGCCAGCAGCTCCTCCCGAGGGGGGAAAAACATTCAGTACTTC,CASSSSRGGKNIQYF
-,TRBJ2-5,TRBV3-1/TRBV3-2,TRBD2,TGTGCCAGCAGCCAAAGCGGGGGCCGCGGGACCCAGTACTTC,CASSQSGGRGTQYF
-,TRBJ2-7,TRBV5-1,-,TGCGCCAGCAGCTTGGAAAGTACGGGCTACGAGCAGTACTTC,CASSLESTGYEQYF
-,TRBJ1-4,TRBV7-9,TRBD1,TGTGCCAGCAGCTCCCCCGGGACAGGGCCTAATGAAAAACTGTTTTTT,CASSSPGTGPNEKLFF
-,TRBJ1-3,TRBV14,-,TGTGCCAGCAGGTCTTCTGGAAACACCATATATTTT,CASRSSGNTIYF
-,TRBJ1-1,TRBV6-5,-,TGTGCCAGCAGCCTCGGGTTTCTGAACACTGAAGCTTTCTTT,CASSLGFLNTEAFF
-,TRBJ2-7,TRBV10-1,-,TGCGCCAGCAGTGAACGGGTACGGGGGGAGCAGTACTTC,CASSERVRGEQYF
-,TRBJ2-3,TRBV5-4,-,TGTGCCAGCAGCTTGGTTCGGTCAGATACGCAGTATTTT,CASSLVRSDTQYF
-,TRBJ1-5,TRBV2,TRBD1,TGTGCCAGCAGTTACCTGGGACAGTCGGCTCAGCCCCAGCATTTT,CASSYLGQSAQPQHF
-,TRBJ1-1,TRBV10-3,-,TGTGCCATCAGTGAGGTGGGAACTGAAGCTTTCTTT,CAISEVGTEAFF
-,TRBJ1-5,TRBV6-5,TRBD1,TGTGCCAGCAGTTTCTCCGACAGGGACAATCAGCCCCAGCATTTT,CASSFSDRDNQPQHF
once,TRBJ1-6,TRBV2,-,TGTGCCAGCAACCCACAGGGAGTTAATTCACCCCTCCACTTT,CASNPQGVNSPLHF
-,TRBJ1-1,TRBV28,-,TGTGCCAGCAGCCAAAACAGGGCAGCTTTCTTT,CASSQNRAAFF
-,TRBJ1-6,TRBV25-1,-,TGTGCCAGCAGTGAATACAATTATAATTCACCCCTCCACTTT,CASSEYNYNSPLHF
-,TRBJ2-1,TRBV19,TRBD2,TGTGCCAGTAGTACCCGGACTAGCGGGGGGGGTGAGCAGTTCTTC,CASSTRTSGGGEQFF
-,TRBJ2-3,TRBV10-2,-,TGCGCCAGCAGTGACTCGCCGACGGGAGATACGCAGTATTTT,CASSDSPTGDTQYF
-,TRBJ1-6,TRBV9,TRBD1,TGTGCCAGCAGCGTAGGCCCTAGGGGACAGGGTTCACCCCTCCACTTT,CASSVGPRGQGSPLHF
-,TRBJ2-7,TRBV5-5,-,TGTGCCAGCAGCTTCCACGGATCCTACGAGCAGTACTTC,CASSFHGSYEQYF
-,TRBJ1-5,TRBV12-3/TRBV12-4,-,TGTGCCAGCAGTTTAAGTGAGGATCAGCCCCAGCATTTT,CASSLSEDQPQHF
-,TRBJ2-5,TRBV10-3,-,TGTGCCATCAGTGAGTACTTGGACAGAAAAGAGACCCAGTACTTC,CAISEYLDRKETQYF
-,TRBJ2-3,TRBV3-1/TRBV3-2,-,TGTGCCAGCAGCCAAGGGACGGGGATAGATACGCAGTATTTT,CASSQGTGIDTQYF
-,TRBJ2-2,TRBV9,TRBD2,TGTGCCAGCGCGCCTAGCGGGGGGTTGAACACCGGGGAGCTGTTTTTT,CASAPSGGLNTGELFF
-,TRBJ2-3,TRBV18,-,TGTGCCAGCTCATCCCCCTTGACAGGAGGAAAAGATACGCAGTATTTT,CASSSPLTGGKDTQYF